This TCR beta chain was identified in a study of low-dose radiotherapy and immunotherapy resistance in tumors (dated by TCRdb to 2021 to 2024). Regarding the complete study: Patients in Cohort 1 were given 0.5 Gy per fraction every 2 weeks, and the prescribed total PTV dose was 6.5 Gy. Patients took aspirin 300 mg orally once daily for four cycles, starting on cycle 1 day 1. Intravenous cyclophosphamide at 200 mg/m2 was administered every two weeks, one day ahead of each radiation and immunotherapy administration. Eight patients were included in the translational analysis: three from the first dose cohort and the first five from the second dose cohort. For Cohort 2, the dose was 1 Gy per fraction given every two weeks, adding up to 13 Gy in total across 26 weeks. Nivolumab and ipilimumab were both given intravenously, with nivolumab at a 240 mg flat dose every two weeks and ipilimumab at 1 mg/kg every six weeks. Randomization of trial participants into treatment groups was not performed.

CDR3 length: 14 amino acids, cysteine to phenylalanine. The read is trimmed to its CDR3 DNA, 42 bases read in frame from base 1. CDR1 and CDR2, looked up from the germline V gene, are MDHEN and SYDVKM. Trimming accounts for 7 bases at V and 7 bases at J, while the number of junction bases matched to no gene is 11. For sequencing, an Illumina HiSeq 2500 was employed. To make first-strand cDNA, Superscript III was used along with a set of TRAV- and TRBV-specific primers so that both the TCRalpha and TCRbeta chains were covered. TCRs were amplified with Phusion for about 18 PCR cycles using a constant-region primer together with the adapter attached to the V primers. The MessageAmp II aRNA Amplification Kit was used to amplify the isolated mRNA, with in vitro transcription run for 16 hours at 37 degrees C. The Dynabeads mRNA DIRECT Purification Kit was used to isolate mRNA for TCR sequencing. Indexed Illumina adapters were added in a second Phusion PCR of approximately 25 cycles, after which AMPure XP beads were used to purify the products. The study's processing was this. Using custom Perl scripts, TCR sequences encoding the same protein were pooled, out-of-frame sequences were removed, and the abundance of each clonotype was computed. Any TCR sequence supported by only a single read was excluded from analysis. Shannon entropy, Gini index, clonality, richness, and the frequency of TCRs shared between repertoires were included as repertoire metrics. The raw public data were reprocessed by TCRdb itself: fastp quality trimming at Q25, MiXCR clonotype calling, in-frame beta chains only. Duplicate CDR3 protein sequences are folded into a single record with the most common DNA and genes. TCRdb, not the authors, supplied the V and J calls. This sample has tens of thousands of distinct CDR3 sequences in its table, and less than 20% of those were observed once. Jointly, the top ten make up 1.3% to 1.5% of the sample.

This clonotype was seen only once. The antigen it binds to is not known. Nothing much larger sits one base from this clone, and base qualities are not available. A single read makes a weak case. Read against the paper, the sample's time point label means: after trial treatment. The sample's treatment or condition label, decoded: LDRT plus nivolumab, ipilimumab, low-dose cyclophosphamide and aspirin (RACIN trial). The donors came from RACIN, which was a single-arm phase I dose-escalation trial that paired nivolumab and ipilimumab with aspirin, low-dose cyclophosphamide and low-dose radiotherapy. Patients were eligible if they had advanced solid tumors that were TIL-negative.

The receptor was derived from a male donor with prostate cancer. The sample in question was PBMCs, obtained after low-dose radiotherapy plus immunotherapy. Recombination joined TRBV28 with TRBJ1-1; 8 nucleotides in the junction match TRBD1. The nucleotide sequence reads TGTGCCAGCATCGAGACAGGGGCGGTCATTGAAGCTTTCTTT. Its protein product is CASIETGAVIEAFF.